The 22 T cell receptor beta chains in this list originate from one sample, sequenced in a study of blood T cell repertoires in COVID-19. Assay used: immunoSEQ multiplex PCR; TCRdb lists only in-frame clones, some missing. The top ten hold less than 9% of the sample, which has 180,000 or so clones, around 85% seen once. What was sequenced was peripheral blood. The receptors shown here come from a woman aged 60-75 years with acute or convalescent COVID-19.

The chain employs TRBV7-3 and TRBJ1-1; D is unresolved. V lost 1 base, J lost 1 base, and 10 bases lay in between. CDR3 length: 15 amino acids. From germline, CDR1 is SGHTA and CDR2 FQGTGA. In DNA, the CDR3 is TGTGCCAGCAGCTTAAGTCGAGCCCAGAACACTGAAGCTTTCTTT. Its protein product is CASSLSRAQNTEAFF. Together with reference TRBV7-3 and TRBJ1-1, the CDR3 gives the full variable domain: GAGVSQTPSNKVTEKGKYVELRCDPISGHTALYWYRQSLGQGPEFLIYFQGTGAADDSGLPNDRFFAVRPEGSVSTLKIQRTERGDSAVYLCASSLSRAQNTEAFFGQGTRLTVV.

This clone was picked up many times. The chain has TRBV7-9 and TRBJ1-1; no definite D call. Germline V gene lookup returns CDR1 SEHNR and CDR2 FQNEAQ (reference sequence). The CDR3 consists of 14 residues. V was clipped by 1 base and J by 5 bases, with 11 bases between them. The CDR3: CASSLVKRKTEAFF. In nucleotides, the CDR3 is TGTGCCAGCAGCTTAGTCAAGAGGAAGACTGAAGCTTTCTTT. Supplemented by reference TRBV7-9 and TRBJ1-1, the full variable domain reads DTGVSQNPRHKITKRGQNVTFRCDPISEHNRLYWYRQTLGQGPEFLTYFQNEAQLEKSRLLSDRFSAERPKGSFSTLEIQRTEQGDSAMYLCASSLVKRKTEAFFGQGTRLTVV.

The rearrangement uses TRBV19 and TRBJ1-4, with D tentatively TRBD1 (5 bases). V lost 8 bases and J 5 bases, leaving 18 bases between the germline ends. CDR1 is LNHDA, CDR2 SQIVND, per germline (reference sequence). The CDR3 covers 15 residues. The CDR3 region is CASAREGQPNEKLFF. CDR3 nucleotides: TGTGCCAGTGCCCGTGAAGGACAACCAAATGAAAAACTGTTTTTT. Full variable domain (missing parts from reference TRBV19 and TRBJ1-4): DGGITQSPKYLFRKEGQNVTLSCEQNLNHDAMYWYRQDPGQGLRLIYYSQIVNDFQKGDIAEGYSVSREKKESFPLTVTSAQKNPTAFYLCASAREGQPNEKLFFGSGTQLSVL.

The V call is TRBV30, the J call TRBJ2-1; TRBD2 matches 8 bases. This CDR3 has 15 amino acids. Germline lookup yields CDR1 GTSNPN and CDR2 SVGIG (reference sequence). V shed 0 bases and J 8 bases; nucleotides not matched to a gene: 9. In DNA, the CDR3 is TGTGCCTGGAGTGTAGGTGGGACTAGTGTCCATGAGCAGTTCTTC. It translates to CAWSVGGTSVHEQFF.

This clone was observed at least ten times. The rearrangement uses TRBV30 and TRBJ1-6, with D perhaps TRBD1 (6 bases). Germline V lookup: CDR1 GTSNPN, CDR2 SVGIG (reference sequence). CDR3 length equals 13 residues. Trimming removed 5 bases from V and 7 bases from J, with 12 bases in between. In DNA, the CDR3 is TGTGCCTGGCACAGGGTAGGGAATTCACCCCTCCACTTT. Translation: CAWHRVGNSPLHF. Supplemented by reference TRBV30 and TRBJ1-6, the full variable domain reads SQTIHQWPATLVQPVGSPLSLECTVEGTSNPNLYWYRQAAGRGLQLLFYSVGIGQISSEVPQNLSASRPQDRQFILSSKKLLLSDSGFYLCAWHRVGNSPLHFGNGTRLTVT.

The V and J genes are TRBV5-1 and TRBJ1-4, with a possible D match to TRBD1 (5 bases). V lost 4 bases, J lost 8 bases, and 15 bases lay in between. This CDR3 has 14 amino acids. Per germline, CDR1 SGHRS and CDR2 YFSETQ. Here the CDR3 DNA reads TGCGCCAGCAGCGGCGGGACTCCTTTGGAAAAACTGTTTTTT. Residues: CASSGGTPLEKLFF.

The rearrangement uses TRBV7-9 and TRBJ2-7, with 8 nucleotides matching TRBD2. The CDR3 length is 15 residues. Trimming at V came to 5 bases and at J to 4 bases, leaving 10 bases not matched to a gene. The germline V gene has CDR1 SEHNR and CDR2 FQNEAQ (reference sequence). CDR3 nucleotides: TGTGCCAGCAGCGGAGGGGGACTAGTTGTTTACGAGCAGTACTTC. This gives the protein CASSGGGLVVYEQYF.

The chain carries TRBV21-1 and TRBJ2-1; TRBD2, the table's D call, lacks a check against the DNA. TRBV21-1 is designated a pseudogene. CDR3 length: 16 amino acids. The CDR3 spells CASAQTRANFYNEQFF. The CDR3 coding sequence is TGTGCCAGCGCCCAGACGAGGGCGAATTTTTACAATGAGCAGTTCTTC.

V and J are TRBV3-1 (or the pseudogene TRBV3-2) and TRBJ2-3, with TRBD2 matching over 8 bases. J gave up 3 bases and V 6 bases, and 8 bases lay outside the gene matches. Germline V gene lookup returns CDR1 LGHDT and CDR2 YNNKEL (reference sequence). The CDR3 loop spans 15 amino acids. CDR3 region: CASRRDRGGTDTQYF. CDR3 bases: TGTGCCAGCAGACGGGACCGGGGGGGTACAGATACGCAGTATTTT.

On this clone: Distinct nucleotide sequences in the sample also encode this CDR3. The chain couples TRBV7-8 to TRBJ2-7; D possibly corresponds to TRBD2 (5 bases). The CDR3 is 15 residues long. CDR1 SGHVS and CDR2 FQNEAQ come from the germline V gene. Trimming pared 5 bases from V and 0 bases from J, leaving 14 bases between. The CDR3 sequence: CASSQLAGDSYEQYV. The CDR3 DNA reads TGTGCCAGCAGCCAGCTGGCGGGTGACTCCTACGAGCAGTACGTC.

In its sample, this clone was seen a few times. The chain uses TRBV2 and TRBJ1-2, with a weak D call TRBD1 (6 bases). V lost 5 bases and J lost 4, with 14 bases in between. In germline, CDR1 is SNHLY, CDR2 FYNNEI. This CDR3 is 14 amino acids long. The CDR3 spells CASSRRDTSYGYTF. The CDR3 DNA reads as TGTGCCAGCAGTAGAAGGGACACCTCCTATGGCTACACCTTC.

Concerning this clone itself: Other DNA sequences of this sample code for an identical CDR3. The genes are TRBV12-3 or TRBV12-4 and TRBJ1-1; D unclear. The V and J ends lost 6 bases and 6 bases respectively, with 8 bases between them. The CDR3 is 11 amino acids. The DNA for the CDR3 is TGTGCCAGCAGCTTGGACTCTGAAGCTTTCTTT. Translating it yields CASSLDSEAFF.

The rearrangement joins TRBV9 to TRBJ1-1; no definite D call. This CDR3 has 14 amino acids. Deletions cut 0 bases from V and 2 bases from J, with 8 bases between. The germline V gene has CDR1 SGDLS and CDR2 YYNGEE. CDR3 sequence (DNA): TGTGCCAGCAGCGTAGTAGCAGTCAACACTGAAGCTTTCTTT. Residues: CASSVVAVNTEAFF.

This chain links TRBV11-2 with TRBJ1-1, with no clear D. The CDR3 is 16 amino acids. With 1 base removed from V and 0 bases from J, the gap between germline ends came to 12 bases. Germline V CDR1 and CDR2: SGHAT, FQNNGV. CDR3 loop: CASSLGRVRMNTEAFF. The CDR3 DNA follows: TGTGCCAGCAGCTTAGGGAGGGTGAGAATGAACACTGAAGCTTTCTTT.

V is TRBV7-8 and J is TRBJ2-3; 7 bases align to TRBD2. Germline V gives CDR1 SGHVS, CDR2 FQNEAQ. The CDR3 runs to 15 residues. J gave up 1 base and V 1 base, and 2 bases lay outside the gene matches. This CDR3 is CASSLGLAGTDTQYF. The CDR3 nucleotides are TGTGCCAGCAGCTTAGGGCTAGCGGGCACAGATACGCAGTATTTT.

The gene calls are TRBV28 and TRBJ2-3; D uncertain. The CDR3 extends over 12 amino acids. CDR1 and CDR2 (germline): MDHEN, SYDVKM. V shed 5 bases and J shed 2 bases, with 5 bases lying between them. The CDR3 bases are TGTGCCAGCAGTCTTCTCACAGATACGCAGTATTTT. As protein: CASSLLTDTQYF.

This clone has just a few counts. V is TRBV29-1 and J is TRBJ2-2; perhaps TRBD2 as D (5 bases). The CDR3 loop spans 16 amino acids. Germline V CDR1 and CDR2: SQVTM, ANQGSEA. V was shortened by 7 bases and J by 1 base, with 19 bases between the two germline ends. As DNA, the CDR3 is TGCAGCGCGACGAGGAACGGGGTTCTGAACACCGGGGAGCTGTTTTTT. Translating it yields CSATRNGVLNTGELFF.

The rearrangement links TRBV30 to TRBJ1-2; no clear D. The germline V and J ends were trimmed by 5 bases and 7 bases, with 23 bases remaining between them. The CDR3 has 15 amino acids. Germline CDR1 and CDR2: GTSNPN and SVGIG (reference sequence). As DNA, the CDR3 is TGTGCCTGGTCCAGCCAGGAGTGGAGGACCGCTGGCTACACCTTC. This sequence encodes CAWSSQEWRTAGYTF.

This clone has more than one count but fewer than ten. This chain joins TRBV7-6 and TRBJ2-7; 14 bases map to TRBD2. This CDR3 is built from 17 residues. Germline lookup yields CDR1 SGHVS and CDR2 FNYEAQ. V gave up 5 bases and J gave up 6 bases; unmatched junction bases: 12. CDR3 region: CASSRGTSGSQISEQYV. Written as DNA, the CDR3 is TGTGCCAGCAGCCGAGGGACTAGCGGGAGTCAAATCTCCGAGCAGTACGTC.

J is TRBJ1-1 and V is TRBV7-9; TRBD1 is a possible D gene (5 bases). Trimming removed 0 bases from V and 3 bases from J, with 11 bases in between. CDR3 length: 15 residues. Germline CDR1 reads SEHNR; CDR2 reads FQNEAQ (reference sequence). The chain's CDR3 is CASSLAGGGDTEAFF. DNA for the CDR3: TGTGCCAGCAGCTTAGCGGGGGGTGGCGACACTGAAGCTTTCTTT. The whole variable domain, remainder taken from reference TRBV7-9 and TRBJ1-1, is DTGVSQNPRHKITKRGQNVTFRCDPISEHNRLYWYRQTLGQGPEFLTYFQNEAQLEKSRLLSDRFSAERPKGSFSTLEIQRTEQGDSAMYLCASSLAGGGDTEAFFGQGTRLTVV.

V is TRBV5-1 and J is TRBJ2-1, with TRBD1 identical over 8 bases. There are 15 residues in the CDR3. The trim removed 2 bases at V and 0 bases at J, leaving 1 base unmatched. Per the germline V gene, CDR1 is SGHRS and CDR2 is YFSETQ. Here the CDR3 reads CASSLQGDSYNEQFF. As DNA, the CDR3 is TGCGCCAGCAGCTTACAGGGGGACTCCTACAATGAGCAGTTCTTC. Looking up the rest from reference TRBV5-1 and TRBJ2-1 gives the full variable domain: KAGVTQTPRYLIKTRGQQVTLSCSPISGHRSVSWYQQTPGQGLQFLFEYFSETQRNKGNFPGRFSGRQFSNSRSEMNVSTLELGDSALYLCASSLQGDSYNEQFFGPGTRLTVL.

This sequence joins TRBV21-1 and TRBJ1-2; TRBD1, the D gene given by the table, was not confirmed from the DNA. TRBV21-1 is flagged as a pseudogene. This CDR3 is 13 amino acids long. The CDR3 nucleotides read TGTGCCAGCAGCAAATCCGGACAGAATGGCTACACCTTC. This gives the protein CASSKSGQNGYTF.